This record covers a single T cell receptor (beta chain). Its antigen is as yet unknown. The data stem from a study of CD8 T cells in ankylosing spondylitis. The study's findings and limits: Ankylosing spondylitis blood seemed to carry a telltale TCR beta motif made of fewer than 10 highly homologous variants.

The CDR3 runs 19 residues. V lost 7 bases and J lost 1; bases outside the gene matches: 18. Quantitative 5'-RACE with molecular barcodes generated TCR beta libraries. Each CDR3 protein gets one entry after TCRdb re-called the 5' RACE reads with MiXCR. The repertoire consists of over 130,000 distinct CDR3 sequences, with 40% to 50% occurring once and the leading ten covering 12% to 15%. Sequencing used synovial fluid, either unsorted or a sorted T cell fraction (not recorded which). The chain is built from TRBV12-3 or TRBV12-4 and TRBJ2-3; 9 positions agree with TRBD2. The source is a male donor with ankylosing spondylitis. The CDR3 DNA sequence: TGTGCCAGCACCCACGATCCGGCCGCCGAGCGGGGGGGCACAGATACGCAGTATTTT. The encoded protein is CASTHDPAAERGGTDTQYF.